The 14 T cell receptor beta chains presented below share a single source sample, sequenced in a study of blood T cell repertoires in COVID-19. Clones were read by immunoSEQ multiplex PCR, and TCRdb kept only the in-frame ones, dropping some. The sample consists of 150,000 to 200,000 clones, around three quarters of them appearing once. What was sequenced was peripheral blood. All receptors derive from a man aged 60 to 69 with acute or convalescent COVID-19.

J is TRBJ1-2 and V is TRBV5-6; D is possibly TRBD1 (5 bases). V was trimmed by 5 bases and J by 3 bases, leaving 11 bases between them. The CDR3 consists of 13 residues. CDR1 SGHDT and CDR2 YYEEEE come from the germline V gene. CDR3 sequence: CASSEDTYYGYTF. In DNA, the CDR3 is TGTGCCAGCAGTGAGGACACTTACTATGGCTACACCTTC.

The gene calls are TRBV2 and TRBJ2-7, with a weak D call TRBD1 (6 bases). This CDR3 has 15 residues. V was shortened by 6 bases and J by 1 base, with 16 bases between the two germline ends. Germline assignment: CDR1 SNHLY and CDR2 FYNNEI. CDR3: CASSADRFSSYEQYF. The CDR3 bases are TGTGCCAGCAGCGCGGACAGATTCTCATCCTACGAGCAGTACTTC. Based on the CDR3 plus reference TRBV2 and TRBJ2-7, the full variable domain is EPEVTQTPSHQVTQMGQEVILRCVPISNHLYFYWYRQILGQKVEFLVSFYNNEISEKSEIFDDQFSVERPDGSNFTLKIRSTKLEDSAMYFCASSADRFSSYEQYFGPGTRLTVT.

The rearrangement links TRBV9 to TRBJ1-1, with D perhaps TRBD1 (6 bases). Trimming removed 4 bases from V and 2 bases from J, with 12 bases in between. The CDR3 is 14 residues long. Looked up from germline, CDR1 is SGDLS and CDR2 is YYNGEE. The CDR3 region is CASSYRDTNTEAFF. CDR3 bases: TGTGCCAGCAGCTACCGGGACACAAACACTGAAGCTTTCTTT.

The chain is built from TRBV3-1 (or the pseudogene TRBV3-2) and TRBJ1-2, with unresolved D. Per germline, CDR1 LGHDT and CDR2 YNNKEL (reference sequence). The CDR3 consists of 15 residues. Trimming left V 0 bases short and J 3 bases short, with 11 bases between. CDR3 amino acids: CASSQDLDFYYGYTF. The CDR3 region has the DNA TGTGCCAGCAGCCAAGATCTGGACTTTTACTATGGCTACACCTTC.

The table lists this clone with a few counts. This chain uses TRBV7-8 with TRBJ2-2, with 7 positions matching TRBD1. This CDR3 spans 16 amino acids. Trimming removed 3 bases from V and 4 bases from J; junction bases left unmatched: 8. Germline CDR1 is SGHVS and CDR2 is FQNEAQ. The CDR3 region is CASSFSSRGRTGELFF. In nucleotides, the CDR3 is TGTGCCAGCAGCTTCTCTTCTAGGGGGCGCACCGGGGAGCTGTTTTTT.

This clone has a single count. The rearrangement links TRBV6-6 to TRBJ1-1, with D tentatively TRBD1 (6 bases). Looked up from germline, CDR1 is MNHNY and CDR2 is SVGAGI (reference sequence). This CDR3 contains 15 residues. Deletions cut 6 bases from V and 0 bases from J, with 14 bases between. CDR3 DNA: TGTGCCAGCAGAAGTAGGGGACAACTGAACACTGAAGCTTTCTTT. Translated: CASRSRGQLNTEAFF.

This chain connects TRBV6-6 to TRBJ1-3; D unclear. The CDR3 length is 12 residues. In germline, CDR1 is MNHNY, CDR2 SVGAGI (reference sequence). Trimming removed 2 bases at V and 6 bases at J, with 5 bases between. The CDR3 nucleotides read TGTGCCAGCAGTTACAATCAAAACACCATATATTTT. It yields the protein CASSYNQNTIYF.

V is TRBV3-1 (or the pseudogene TRBV3-2) and J is TRBJ2-7, with D tentatively TRBD1 (6 bases). This CDR3 has 12 amino acids. The ends were cut back, 4 bases at V and 9 bases at J, with 13 bases in the middle. The germline gives CDR1 LGHDT, CDR2 YNNKEL (reference sequence). The CDR3 region is CASSLGQRRQYF. The CDR3 DNA follows: TGTGCCAGCAGCCTTGGACAGCGGAGGCAGTACTTC.

The chain uses TRBV19 and TRBJ2-7; D gene unclear. This CDR3 has 11 amino acids. V was pared by 5 bases and J by 0 bases, with 2 bases between. The germline CDR1 and CDR2 sequences are LNHDA and SQIVND (reference sequence). The DNA for the CDR3 is TGTGCCAGTAGTCACTCCTACGAGCAGTACTTC. Protein: CASSHSYEQYF.

This clone has just a few counts. This chain links TRBV9 with TRBJ2-1; D is uncertain. Germline-derived CDR1 and CDR2 are SGDLS and YYNGEE. V lost 0 bases to trimming and J lost 0 bases, with 10 bases between them. The CDR3 has 16 amino acids. The CDR3 loop is CASSVALISSYNEQFF. CDR3 DNA: TGTGCCAGCAGCGTAGCCCTTATTAGCTCCTACAATGAGCAGTTCTTC.

The chain links TRBV6-2 or TRBV6-3 to TRBJ1-5; a possible D gene is TRBD1 (6 bases). The CDR3 runs 15 residues. Deletions cut 2 bases from V and 7 bases from J, with 15 bases between. Germline CDR1 is MNHEY and CDR2 is SVGEGT. The CDR3 loop reads CASSYPRDTLQPQHF. Here the CDR3 DNA reads TGTGCCAGCAGTTACCCCCGGGACACTCTACAGCCCCAGCATTTT.

This chain links TRBV5-8 with TRBJ2-3; TRBD1 agrees at 8 bases. The V and J ends lost 4 bases and 5 bases, in that order; junction bases with no gene match: 6. CDR1 and CDR2 (germline): SGHTS, YDEGEE. The CDR3 runs 14 residues. As DNA, the CDR3 is TGTGCCAGCAGCCTTGGACAGGGAATAGATACGCAGTATTTT. As protein: CASSLGQGIDTQYF.

The chain is built from TRBV5-1 and TRBJ1-2, with a possible D match to TRBD1 (5 bases). Germline V gene data show CDR1 as SGHRS and CDR2 as YFSETQ. Trimming pared 2 bases from V and 8 bases from J, leaving 16 bases between. The length of the CDR3 is 14 residues. In DNA, the CDR3 is TGCGCCAGCAGCTTATTGGGAGGGGATGGCGGCTACACCTTC. It translates to CASSLLGGDGGYTF. Complete variable domain (other parts from reference TRBV5-1 and TRBJ1-2): KAGVTQTPRYLIKTRGQQVTLSCSPISGHRSVSWYQQTPGQGLQFLFEYFSETQRNKGNFPGRFSGRQFSNSRSEMNVSTLELGDSALYLCASSLLGGDGGYTFGSGTRLTVV.

The gene calls are TRBV2 and TRBJ2-3; TRBD1 matches 10 bases. J gave up 6 bases and V 5 bases, and 8 bases lay outside the gene matches. The CDR3 consists of 15 residues. The germline V gene encodes CDR1 SNHLY and CDR2 FYNNEI. CDR3 sequence: CASSRDRGRWDTQYF. The CDR3, as DNA: TGTGCCAGCAGTCGGGACAGGGGTCGCTGGGATACGCAGTATTTT.